Here is one TCR beta chain with its context. V shed 2 bases and J 4 bases; nucleotides not matched to a gene: 10. The CDR3 runs 18 residues. Germline loops: CDR1 SGHRS, CDR2 YFSETQ. This sample is part of a study of T cell responses to AZD1222 COVID-19 vaccine. The data were produced by immunoSEQ multiplex PCR, yet TCRdb's version contains in-frame clones alone and is incomplete. The sample comprises approximately 80,000 clones, 85% to 95% of which are singletons, and about 30% rests with the top ten. V gene TRBV5-1 combines with J gene TRBJ2-2; TRBD2 matches 11 bases. The source was peripheral blood, collected 28 days after the second AZD1222 dose. This TCR came from an adult who received the AZD1222 COVID-19 vaccine. CDR3 DNA: TGCGCCAGCAGCTTTGGACTAGCGGGTGCGCTGGGCACCGGGGAGCTGTTTTTT. This gives the protein CASSFGLAGALGTGELFF.